Below, one TCR beta chain is given with its context. No antigen is known for it. The data stem from a study of CD8 T cells in ankylosing spondylitis. Notes on the study in general: Several highly homologous variants made up a TCR beta motif, and this motif appeared characteristic of ankylosing spondylitis blood.

V lost 6 bases, J lost 4 bases, and 2 bases stayed unmatched. CDR1 and CDR2 (germline): SGHNT, YENEEA. CDR3 length: 13 residues. TCRdb called the 5' RACE reads again in MiXCR, with one record for every CDR3 protein. The profile shows approximately 400,000 distinct CDR3 sequences, 20% to 30% of them singletons. Sequencing was performed on blood, either unsorted or a sorted T cell fraction (not recorded which). This TCR was sampled from a male donor with ankylosing spondylitis. This chain uses TRBV11-3 with TRBJ2-3; 9 nucleotides align to TRBD2. The chain's CDR3 is CASSSGRADTQYF. The CDR3 bases are TGTGCCAGCAGTAGCGGGAGAGCAGATACGCAGTATTTT.